Listed here are 25 T cell receptor beta chains from one sample, sequenced in a study of cytomegalovirus exposure and HLA in healthy donors. In the PCR, 60 Vbeta and 13 Jbeta primers were used. Data came from immunoSEQ multiplex PCR; TCRdb stores just in-frame clones and leaves some out. This table holds under 200,000 clones, around 77% found once. Specimen: PBMCs. These TCRs come from a female donor in good health and CMV-seronegative.

The chain recombines TRBV7-3 with TRBJ2-1; 14 nucleotides align to TRBD2. CDR1 is SGHTA and CDR2 is FQGTGA in the germline V gene. V shed 5 bases and J 10 bases; nucleotides not matched to a gene: 4. This CDR3 contains 14 residues. CDR3 loop: CASSRGLAGGEQFF. In DNA form, the CDR3 reads TGTGCCAGCAGCCGTGGACTAGCGGGAGGAGAGCAGTTCTTC.

This chain connects TRBV6-6 to TRBJ2-1, with 12 bases aligning to TRBD2. This CDR3 has 16 residues. With V trimmed by 5 bases and J by 3 bases, 5 bases remained unmatched. CDR1 is MNHNY, CDR2 SVGAGI, per germline (reference sequence). This CDR3 reads CASSKRLAGVYNEQFF. The CDR3 DNA reads as TGTGCCAGCAGTAAGAGACTAGCGGGAGTCTACAATGAGCAGTTCTTC.

V and J are TRBV7-2 and TRBJ1-4; 7 bases align to TRBD1. CDR3 length: 12 residues. Germline CDR1 reads SGHTA; CDR2 reads FQGNSA. Unmatched junction bases numbered 3, after V lost 7 bases and J lost 7 bases. CDR3: CASTHRGEKLFF. The CDR3 DNA is TGTGCCAGCACCCACAGGGGTGAAAAACTGTTTTTT.

The chain has TRBV18 and TRBJ2-2, with TRBD1 matching over 7 bases. Germline V gives CDR1 KGHSH, CDR2 LQKENI. V was pared by 1 base and J by 4 bases, with 9 bases of the junction left unmatched. The CDR3 sequence is 17 residues long. CDR3 nucleotides: TGTGCCAGCTCACCACAAAGACAGGGTCCACGCACCGGGGAGCTGTTTTTT. It specifies CASSPQRQGPRTGELFF.

V and J are TRBV9 and TRBJ1-2; 7 positions agree with TRBD1. V trimming: 3 bases; J trimming: 4 bases; junction bases outside the gene matches: 9. Germline CDR1 is SGDLS and CDR2 is YYNGEE. The CDR3 is 15 amino acids. CDR3 sequence reads: CASSARSGQAYGYTF. The CDR3 DNA reads TGTGCCAGCAGCGCCCGCTCTGGACAGGCCTATGGCTACACCTTC.

The chain uses TRBV28 and TRBJ2-7, with a tentative D call TRBD1 (5 bases). Germline CDR1 is MDHEN and CDR2 is SYDVKM. This CDR3 has 13 residues. V was cut by 9 bases and J by 0 bases, with 12 bases left in between. The CDR3 spells CASRQFPSYEQYF. The CDR3 nucleotides read TGTGCCAGTAGACAGTTTCCCTCCTACGAGCAGTACTTC.

Only one count was recorded for this clone. The chain uses TRBV19 and TRBJ1-4; D is unclear. The CDR3 consists of 14 residues. The germline CDR1 and CDR2 sequences are LNHDA and SQIVND (reference sequence). V was clipped by 0 bases and J by 7 bases, with 9 bases between them. CDR3 in amino acids: CASSIDGTSEKLFF. CDR3 bases: TGTGCCAGTAGTATAGACGGTACGAGTGAAAAACTGTTTTTT.

The CDR3 spells CASSVSLAGGPSEQFF. CDR3 nucleotide sequence: TGTGCCAGCAGCGTATCACTAGCGGGAGGGCCCAGTGAGCAGTTCTTC. The V and J genes are TRBV9 and TRBJ2-1; 13 positions agree with TRBD2. Germline lookup yields CDR1 SGDLS and CDR2 YYNGEE. V shed 1 base and J 9 bases; nucleotides not matched to a gene: 7. CDR3 length equals 16 residues.

The CDR3 region has the DNA TGTGCCAGCAGCCGAGCGGGGGGGCTCACAGATACGCAGTATTTT. This gives the protein CASSRAGGLTDTQYF. This chain connects TRBV7-2 to TRBJ2-3; 10 nucleotides line up with TRBD2. V dropped 5 bases and J dropped 2; count of bases not matched to a gene: 4. Per the germline V gene, CDR1 is SGHTA and CDR2 is FQGNSA. The CDR3 consists of 15 residues.

This clone was recorded once. The chain uses TRBV28 and TRBJ2-7, with a tentative D call TRBD2 (6 bases). The CDR3 totals 16 residues. Looked up from germline, CDR1 is MDHEN and CDR2 is SYDVKM. Between the trimmed V and J ends, which lost 6 bases and 3 bases, there was a span of 21 bases. The CDR3 sequence is CASSQRRDPKVYEQYF. CDR3 bases: TGTGCCAGCAGCCAACGGCGGGACCCGAAGGTCTACGAGCAGTACTTC.

This clone occurred a few times. The genes are TRBV7-2 and TRBJ1-2, with a tentative D call TRBD1 (5 bases). V lost 0 bases and J lost 0, with 8 bases in between. Germline CDR1 is SGHTA and CDR2 is FQGNSA. The CDR3 runs to 15 residues. CDR3 in amino acids: CASSLAGGTNYGYTF. CDR3 coding DNA: TGTGCCAGCAGCTTAGCGGGGGGAACTAACTATGGCTACACCTTC.

The V gene is TRBV6-5, the J gene TRBJ2-1; TRBD2 is a possible D gene (6 bases). This CDR3 has 12 residues. Trimming removed 5 bases from V and 10 bases from J, with 12 bases in between. The germline V gene has CDR1 MNHEY and CDR2 SVGAGI. The CDR3 DNA is TGTGCCAGCAGTAGGACTACAACGGAGCAGTTCTTC. It translates to CASSRTTTEQFF.

The CDR3 loop reads CASSHRTGGDDSYEQYF. The DNA of the CDR3 is TGCGCCAGCAGCCACAGGACAGGGGGCGACGACTCCTACGAGCAGTACTTC. V gene TRBV4-3 combines with J gene TRBJ2-7, with 11 bases fitting TRBD1. CDR3 length: 17 amino acids. Trimming at V came to 3 bases and at J to 0 bases, leaving 7 bases not matched to a gene. Germline loops: CDR1 LGHNA, CDR2 YSLEER.

The rearrangement uses TRBV11-3 and TRBJ2-2, with D possibly TRBD1 on 6 matching bases. CDR3 length: 14 amino acids. V was cut by 1 base and J by 7 bases, with 10 bases left in between. CDR1 and CDR2 from the germline V gene are SGHNT and YENEEA. The CDR3 region is CASSLAGAVGELFF. The CDR3 DNA reads as TGTGCCAGCAGCTTAGCAGGGGCGGTCGGGGAGCTGTTTTTT.

The chain links TRBV28 to TRBJ2-7, with 9 bases that match TRBD2. The CDR3 contains 16 residues. Per germline, CDR1 MDHEN and CDR2 SYDVKM. V was pared by 6 bases and J by 2 bases, with 11 bases of the junction left unmatched. The DNA for the CDR3 is TGTGCCAGCAGCCCCGCAGCGGGAGGTAGGGCCTACGAGCAGTACTTC. Encoded protein: CASSPAAGGRAYEQYF. Full variable domain (remainder filled in from reference TRBV28 and TRBJ2-7): DVKVTQSSRYLVKRTGEKVFLECVQDMDHENMFWYRQDPGLGLRLIYFSYDVKMKEKGDIPEGYSVSREKKERFSLILESASTNQTSMYLCASSPAAGGRAYEQYFGPGTRLTVT.

This clone came up a few times. J is TRBJ1-2 and V is TRBV4-1; 7 nucleotides line up with TRBD1. Germline CDR1 MGHRA, CDR2 YSYEKL. The CDR3 loop spans 15 amino acids. Trimming at V came to 3 bases and at J to 3 bases, leaving 7 bases not matched to a gene. The CDR3 DNA reads TGCGCCAGCAGCCACCTGACAGGGAACGACTATGGCTACACCTTC. Amino acid sequence: CASSHLTGNDYGYTF.

This clone came up a few times. The chain employs TRBV6-5 and TRBJ2-1; the D gene is possibly TRBD2 (6 bases). The CDR3 totals 16 residues. Germline V gives CDR1 MNHEY, CDR2 SVGAGI. Trimming took 0 bases from V and 6 from J, leaving 15 bases between them. CDR3 residues: CASSYSSVAGGNEQFF. The CDR3 DNA is TGTGCCAGCAGTTACTCGAGTGTAGCCGGGGGCAATGAGCAGTTCTTC.

This clone was detected a few times. This chain uses TRBV5-1 with TRBJ2-1, with TRBD2 matching over 7 bases. J lost 7 bases, V lost 0 bases, and 7 bases had no gene match. The germline V gene encodes CDR1 SGHRS and CDR2 YFSETQ. The CDR3 is made up of 15 amino acids. This CDR3 is CASSLARDYRNEQFF. In DNA, the CDR3 is TGCGCCAGCAGCTTGGCCCGGGACTATAGGAATGAGCAGTTCTTC.

The rearrangement uses TRBV6-1 and TRBJ2-5; TRBD2 is a possible D gene (5 bases). CDR3 length: 14 residues. The V and J ends lost 8 bases and 1 base respectively, with 14 bases between them. Per germline, CDR1 MNHNS and CDR2 SASEGT. The CDR3 bases are TGTGCCAGCGTAGCTAGCCCCATCCAAGAGACCCAGTACTTC. Translation: CASVASPIQETQYF.

The V gene is TRBV21-1, the J gene TRBJ1-1. TRBV21-1 is a known pseudogene. This CDR3 spans 11 amino acids. The chain's CDR3 is CASSGGAEAFF. The CDR3 DNA reads TGTGCCAGCAGCGGAGGTGCTGAAGCTTTCTTT.

The chain has TRBV7-9 and TRBJ1-2, with 9 bases fitting TRBD1. This CDR3 is built from 15 residues. The V gene's germline CDR1 is SEHNR and CDR2 FQNEAQ (reference sequence). V lost 5 bases, J lost 3 bases, and 7 bases stayed unmatched. In DNA form, the CDR3 reads TGTGCCAGCAGCCGAACAGGGGGCTATGACTATGGCTACACCTTC. Translating it yields CASSRTGGYDYGYTF.

This sequence joins TRBV6-6 and TRBJ2-5; a weak D match, TRBD1 (6 bases). This CDR3 is built from 16 residues. Germline lookup yields CDR1 MNHNY and CDR2 SVGAGI (reference sequence). Trimming removed 5 bases from V and 5 bases from J, with 21 bases in between. This chain's CDR3 is CASSLDSVRGGETQYF. In nucleotides, the CDR3 is TGTGCCAGCAGTCTTGACTCGGTCAGGGGTGGGGAGACCCAGTACTTC.

This clone was counted between two and nine times. V usage is TRBV6-1 and J usage is TRBJ2-5; 10 bases are a match to TRBD2. This CDR3 comprises 16 residues. Trimming cost V 1 base and J 3 bases; bases outside gene matches: 5. Germline V gene sequence: CDR1 MNHNS, CDR2 SASEGT. The CDR3 coding sequence is TGTGCCAGCAGTGAAGAGAGCGGGGGGGCCAAAGAGACCCAGTACTTC. It codes for CASSEESGGAKETQYF.

This clone was observed a few times. V and J are TRBV30 and TRBJ1-1; no firm D call. The CDR3 length is 12 residues. V was cut by 2 bases and J by 7 bases, with 11 bases left in between. Per germline, CDR1 GTSNPN and CDR2 SVGIG (reference sequence). The CDR3 bases are TGTGCCTGGAGTAAGGGAGAGGGTGAAGCTTTCTTT. Encoded protein: CAWSKGEGEAFF.

This chain uses TRBV7-2 with TRBJ1-1; D not resolved. Per germline, CDR1 SGHTA and CDR2 FQGNSA. There are 14 residues in the CDR3. Trimming took off 3 bases at V and 2 bases at J, with 10 bases between the two ends. CDR3 loop: CASSFIPGNTEAFF. CDR3 bases: TGTGCCAGCAGCTTCATTCCCGGTAACACTGAAGCTTTCTTT.